The sequence of this T cell receptor beta chain was determined in a study of CD8 T cell repertoires and HIV-1 epitope variants. Germline V CDR1 and CDR2: SNHLY, FYNNEI. The CDR3 is made up of 15 amino acids. V was trimmed by 3 bases and J by 7 bases, leaving 18 bases between them. Only in-frame clones appear in the TCRdb table, and some are missing; sequencing was by immunoSEQ multiplex PCR. The profile shows 5,000 or so clones, about three fifths of them singletons. This clone came up a few times. Its antigen is unidentified. The source of this sequence is a male donor with HIV. Sequences were obtained from cultured CD8+ T cells derived from PBMCs. This chain uses TRBV2 with TRBJ2-5; weak D call: TRBD1 (6 bases). DNA for the CDR3: TGTGCCAGCAGTGATCCGGACAGCGCTTGGGGGACCCAGTACTTC. This encodes CASSDPDSAWGTQYF.